This T cell receptor (beta chain) was captured in a study of neurological immune-mediated disorders. MiXCR was run by TCRdb on the 5' RACE reads, yielding one entry per CDR3 protein. The sample has some 120,000 distinct CDR3 sequences; 3.2% are singletons. This clonotype was recorded at least ten times. Its specificity is not known. The germline V and J ends were trimmed by 1 base and 5 bases, with 10 bases remaining between them. CDR1 and CDR2 from the germline V gene are SGHVS and FQNEAQ. This CDR3 has 14 residues. Study-level points and caveats: Levels of TCR clonal expansion peaked in HTLV-1-associated myelopathy and reached their lowest in multiple sclerosis, under those of healthy controls.

The genes are TRBV7-8 and TRBJ2-3, with D uncertain. Sequencing was done on a sample of PBMCs. The receptor was isolated from a woman aged 25-40 years with multiple sclerosis. The CDR3 here is CASSLGRRGDTQYF. The CDR3 DNA reads as TGTGCCAGCAGCTTAGGCCGTAGAGGAGATACGCAGTATTTT.